This is a list of T cell receptor beta chains from one sample in a study of human T cells and chemical hapten exposure. TCRdb fed the RACE reads into MiXCR, producing one record per CDR3 protein. The data hold about 78,000 distinct CDR3 sequences, with 6.5% to 10% observed a single time. The sequencing here drew on whole blood, taken in connection with sensitization to the hapten diphenylcyclopropenone (DPC). These receptor sequences come from a woman between 45 and 65 years old with alopecia areata. Some clones in this sample may be carry-over from other donors' samples. Both conserved end residues are part of each CDR3. A D gene is named only where the DNA matches it firmly. A clone size is listed for some rows: how often the clone was seen (once, few, many), or a class if it is expanded.

j_call clone_size d_call v_call cdr3_aa cdr3_nt
TRBJ1-3 many . TRBV9 CASSVDDSGNTIYF TGTGCCAGCAGCGTAGATGACTCTGGAAACACCATATATTTT
TRBJ1-5 many . TRBV5-6 CASSPGASSNQPQHF TGTGCCAGCAGCCCCGGGGCTTCGAGCAATCAGCCCCAGCATTTT
TRBJ2-7 . TRBD2 TRBV7-2 CASSPLAGGLGEQYF TGTGCCAGCAGCCCGCTAGCGGGAGGGCTAGGCGAGCAGTACTTC
TRBJ2-5 . . TRBV27 CASSSPDGQETQYF TGTGCCAGCAGTTCCCCGGACGGTCAAGAGACCCAGTACTTC
TRBJ1-1 few . TRBV5-1 CASRGNTGTEAFF TGCGCCAGCAGAGGAAACACAGGCACTGAAGCTTTCTTT
TRBJ2-3 many TRBD1 TRBV4-3 CASSQETGTGGIDTQYF TGCGCCAGCAGCCAAGAAACGGGGACAGGGGGAATAGATACGCAGTATTTT
TRBJ1-1 few TRBD1 TRBV29-1 CSVAGTGIMNTEAFF TGCAGCGTTGCCGGGACAGGGATTATGAACACTGAAGCTTTCTTT
TRBJ1-2 . . TRBV6-1 CAGREGKNYGYTF TGTGCCGGAAGGGAGGGAAAGAACTATGGCTACACCTTC
TRBJ1-1 few . TRBV12-3/TRBV12-4 CASSFAGITEAFF TGTGCCAGCAGTTTCGCCGGGATTACTGAAGCTTTCTTT
TRBJ2-7 many . TRBV10-3 CAISERDDEQYF TGTGCCATCAGTGAAAGGGATGACGAGCAGTACTTC
TRBJ1-3 many . TRBV29-1 CSGNSGAGNTIYF TGCAGCGGGAATTCTGGGGCTGGAAACACCATATATTTT
TRBJ2-3 many TRBD1 TRBV15 CATSGGRDRGTDTQYF TGTGCCACCAGCGGAGGCCGGGACAGGGGCACAGATACGCAGTATTTT
TRBJ1-5 many . TRBV5-6 CASGKGGNQPQHF TGTGCCTCCGGGAAGGGGGGCAATCAGCCCCAGCATTTT
TRBJ1-1 . TRBD1 TRBV5-5 CASSQGQGGGRTEAFF TGTGCCAGCAGCCAGGGACAGGGAGGGGGTAGGACTGAAGCTTTCTTT
TRBJ1-2 few . TRBV7-9 CASSSQPLYGYTF TGTGCCAGCAGCTCCCAGCCTCTCTATGGCTACACCTTC
TRBJ1-2 . TRBD1 TRBV28 CASSQGQGHYGYTF TGTGCCAGCAGTCAGGGACAGGGTCACTATGGCTACACCTTC